This T cell receptor (beta chain) was obtained from a study of T cell responses to AZD1222 COVID-19 vaccine. Whole-study findings and limits: White British donors predominated, females outnumbered males, and clonal diversity was possibly underestimated.

About this clone: The antigen remains undetermined.

Assay: immunoSEQ multiplex PCR; the TCRdb copy retains only in-frame clones and omits some. The sample lists about 99,000 clones, about 93% seen once, with about 5% in the top ten. CDR1 is SGHRS and CDR2 is YFSETQ in the germline V gene. V lost 0 bases, J lost 9 bases, and 13 bases lay in between. The CDR3 length is 15 residues. Specimen: peripheral blood, collected on day 0 of AZD1222 vaccination. The chain combines TRBV5-1 with TRBJ1-6, with D hard to call. The source of this sequence is an adult in good health. As DNA, the CDR3 is TGCGCCAGCAGCTTGGAGGTCGTTGGCGGTTCACCCCTCCACTTT. It yields the protein CASSLEVVGGSPLHF.